Below, 11 T cell receptor beta chains from the same sample are listed, as sequenced in a study of control samples from healthy donors and cancer patients. Assay used: immunoSEQ multiplex PCR; TCRdb lists only in-frame clones, some missing. The table includes under 150,000 clones, 85% to 90% detected once. The sample taken for sequencing was blood. These receptors all stem from a woman in her seventies in good health.

As concerns this clone: Other DNA sequences in this sample translate to the same CDR3. This sequence joins TRBV6-2 or TRBV6-3 and TRBJ2-1; 8 bases align to TRBD1. J was trimmed by 2 bases and V by 5 bases; bases with no gene match: 5. Germline V lookup: CDR1 MNHEY, CDR2 SVGEGT. The CDR3 length is 15 residues. The CDR3 spells CASSKTGGPYNEQFF. DNA for the CDR3: TGTGCCAGCAGTAAAACAGGGGGGCCCTACAATGAGCAGTTCTTC.

V gene TRBV11-3 combines with J gene TRBJ2-5; D gene ambiguous. V lost 1 base and J 0 bases, leaving 9 bases between the germline ends. This CDR3 has 15 amino acids. The V gene's germline CDR1 is SGHNT and CDR2 YENEEA. The CDR3 nucleotides are TGTGCCAGCAGCTTAGGGGGTGTCAACCAAGAGACCCAGTACTTC. Translation gives CASSLGGVNQETQYF. Based on the CDR3 plus reference TRBV11-3 and TRBJ2-5, the full variable domain is EAGVVQSPRYKIIEKKQPVAFWCNPISGHNTLYWYLQNLGQGPELLIRYENEEAVDDSQLPKDRFSAERLKGVDSTLKIQPAELGDSAVYLCASSLGGVNQETQYFGPGTRLLVL.

The chain employs TRBV2 and TRBJ2-3; weak D call: TRBD1 (6 bases). The CDR3 consists of 15 residues. Trimming took off 3 bases at V and 6 bases at J, with 16 bases between the two ends. Germline loops: CDR1 SNHLY, CDR2 FYNNEI. CDR3 bases: TGTGCCAGCAGTGAGGACAGAGCCGGTACGGATACGCAGTATTTT. This sequence encodes CASSEDRAGTDTQYF. The whole variable domain, remainder taken from reference TRBV2 and TRBJ2-3, is EPEVTQTPSHQVTQMGQEVILRCVPISNHLYFYWYRQILGQKVEFLVSFYNNEISEKSEIFDDQFSVERPDGSNFTLKIRSTKLEDSAMYFCASSEDRAGTDTQYFGPGTRLTVL.

This chain links TRBV5-4 with TRBJ1-4; possible D gene TRBD1, 6 bases. The germline V gene has CDR1 SGHNT and CDR2 YYREEE (reference sequence). This CDR3 region has 14 residues. The V end lost 2 bases, the J end lost 8 bases, and 13 bases lay between the germline ends. The CDR3 DNA is TGTGCCAGCAGCTTTTGGGGGGCTCGGGAAAAACTGTTTTTT. Translating gives CASSFWGAREKLFF. The entire variable domain, with the rest obtained from reference TRBV5-4 and TRBJ1-4, is as follows: ETGVTQSPTHLIKTRGQQVTLRCSSQSGHNTVSWYQQALGQGPQFIFQYYREEENGRGNFPPRFSGLQFPNYSSELNVNALELDDSALYLCASSFWGAREKLFFGSGTQLSVL.

This chain connects TRBV14 to TRBJ1-2; 7 bases map to TRBD1. This CDR3 comprises 17 residues. The junction had 11 bases not matched to a gene; V was cut back by 0 bases and J by 4 bases. Looked up from germline, CDR1 is SGHDN and CDR2 is FVKESK. The CDR3 loop reads CASSQDGGMTGIYGYTF. CDR3 bases: TGTGCCAGCAGCCAAGATGGGGGGATGACAGGGATCTATGGCTACACCTTC.

The chain has TRBV15 and TRBJ2-7; TRBD1 aligns across 8 bases. The CDR3 runs to 14 residues. The ends lost 0 bases at V and 6 bases at J; junction bases unmatched: 4. CDR1 is LNHNV and CDR2 is YYDKDF in the germline V gene (reference sequence). As DNA, the CDR3 is TGTGCCACCAGCAGAGATCAGGGGGCGATCGAGCAGTACTTC. This encodes CATSRDQGAIEQYF.

The chain recombines TRBV7-2 with TRBJ2-5; the match to TRBD2 covers 13 bases. With 5 bases clipped from V and 4 bases from J, the junction kept 7 bases outside the gene matches. The length of the CDR3 is 16 residues. Germline V gene lookup returns CDR1 SGHTA and CDR2 FQGNSA. Written as DNA, the CDR3 is TGTGCCAGCAGCCATACTAGCGGGGGGGCCTCAGAGACCCAGTACTTC. Translating it yields CASSHTSGGASETQYF.

This chain joins TRBV10-1 and TRBJ2-3; no reliable D call. This CDR3 has 15 residues. Germline lookup yields CDR1 WNHNN and CDR2 SYGVQD (reference sequence). Trimming stripped 0 bases from V and 1 base from J, with 8 bases between. CDR3 DNA: TGCGCCAGCAGTGAGTCGGTCGGCGGCACAGATACGCAGTATTTT. Encoded protein: CASSESVGGTDTQYF.

The V call is TRBV10-1, the J call TRBJ1-6; tentatively, D is TRBD1 (5 bases). Per the germline V gene, CDR1 is WNHNN and CDR2 is SYGVQD (reference sequence). The CDR3 consists of 15 residues. V was shortened by 9 bases and J by 7 bases, with 19 bases between the two germline ends. CDR3 residues: CARTMDRGVNSPLHF. CDR3 coding DNA: TGCGCCAGGACGATGGATAGGGGAGTGAATTCACCCCTCCACTTT.

The chain uses TRBV4-3 and TRBJ1-1, with 8 bases lining up with TRBD1. The germline V gene encodes CDR1 LGHNA and CDR2 YSLEER. The CDR3 extends over 15 amino acids. J was trimmed by 7 bases and V by 0 bases; bases with no gene match: 7. The CDR3, as DNA: TGCGCCAGCAGCCAAGAAGGCAGGGGGCATAATGAAGCTTTCTTT. Translated, it gives CASSQEGRGHNEAFF.

The rearrangement links TRBV5-4 to TRBJ2-5, with D unresolved. CDR3 length: 12 amino acids. The V gene's germline CDR1 is SGHNT and CDR2 YYREEE (reference sequence). Trimming removed 5 bases from V and 4 bases from J, with 9 bases in between. In DNA, the CDR3 is TGTGCCAGCAGACGCGACACAGAGACCCAGTACTTC. As protein: CASRRDTETQYF.